The 22 T cell receptor beta chains presented below share a single source sample, sequenced in a study of cytomegalovirus exposure and HLA in healthy donors. The PCR used 60 Vbeta and 13 Jbeta primers. TCRdb keeps only in-frame clones here, not all; method: immunoSEQ multiplex PCR. The repertoire table contains some 75,000 clones. The sequencing sample was made of PBMCs. The receptors shown here come from a female donor in good health and CMV-seropositive.

The chain employs TRBV11-2 and TRBJ1-1; no reliable D call. The CDR3 is 15 residues long. Germline CDR1 and CDR2: SGHAT and FQNNGV. With 1 base removed from V and 1 base from J, the gap between germline ends came to 10 bases. The CDR3 sequence: CASSLGRGTNTEAFF. The CDR3 coding sequence is TGTGCCAGCAGCTTAGGTCGAGGTACGAACACTGAAGCTTTCTTT.

Comments on this clone: A junction end diverges from the germline sequence, so it may reflect a read error. V usage is TRBV11-2 and J usage is TRBJ1-5; 7 bases align to TRBD1. The CDR3 length is 12 residues. The germline gives CDR1 SGHAT, CDR2 FQNNGV. The CDR3 is CRQGTFNQPQHF. Here the CDR3 DNA reads TGCAGACAGGGAACGTTCAATCAGCCCCAGCATTTT.

This chain joins TRBV30 and TRBJ1-1; perhaps TRBD1 as D (6 bases). Trimming stripped 1 base from V and 1 base from J, with 13 bases between. Germline V gene sequence: CDR1 GTSNPN, CDR2 SVGIG (reference sequence). The CDR3 covers 15 residues. CDR3 bases: TGTGCCTGGAGTGAAGACAGGAACAAGAACACTGAAGCTTTCTTT. It is translated as CAWSEDRNKNTEAFF.

The chain couples TRBV6-1 to TRBJ1-5; 9 positions match TRBD1. Losses at the gene ends were 4 bases for V and 1 base for J; bases not matched to a gene: 2. Germline assignment: CDR1 MNHNS and CDR2 SASEGT. This CDR3 is 15 amino acids long. The DNA for the CDR3 is TGTGCCAGCAGTGCACAGGGGGCGAGCAATCAGCCCCAGCATTTT. The encoded protein is CASSAQGASNQPQHF.

The chain uses TRBV29-1 and TRBJ1-5; the match to TRBD1 covers 7 bases. CDR3 size: 13 residues. The ends lost 5 bases at V and 4 bases at J; junction bases unmatched: 5. CDR1 and CDR2 from the germline V gene are SQVTM and ANQGSEA. The CDR3 protein is CSVSDRTNQPQHF. CDR3 bases: TGCAGCGTTTCGGACAGGACGAATCAGCCCCAGCATTTT.

The CDR3: CASDSCNYGYTF. DNA for the CDR3: TGTGCCTCCGACAGCTGTAACTATGGCTACACCTTC. The rearrangement uses TRBV15 and TRBJ1-2; D is possibly TRBD1 (5 bases). Germline V gene sequence: CDR1 LNHNV, CDR2 YYDKDF (reference sequence). This CDR3 is 12 amino acids long. V dropped 11 bases and J dropped 1 base, with 11 bases sitting between them.

V is TRBV4-1 and J is TRBJ2-1; the match to TRBD2 covers 12 bases. Germline CDR1 and CDR2: MGHRA and YSYEKL. The CDR3 has 16 amino acids. Germline trimming cut 3 bases from V and 7 bases from J; bases unmatched to any gene: 7. DNA for the CDR3: TGCGCCAGCAGCCAGAATATAGGACTAGCGGGGAATGAGCAGTTCTTC. It codes for CASSQNIGLAGNEQFF.

The chain joins TRBV29-1 to TRBJ1-3, with 8 bases matching TRBD1. The CDR3 extends over 15 amino acids. Germline loops: CDR1 SQVTM, CDR2 ANQGSEA. V dropped 4 bases and J dropped 1; count of bases not matched to a gene: 6. This CDR3 is CSVGAGGASGNTIYF. CDR3 DNA sequence: TGCAGCGTTGGAGCAGGGGGCGCGTCTGGAAACACCATATATTTT.

This chain links TRBV27 with TRBJ2-1; TRBD2 aligns across 11 bases. The germline V gene has CDR1 MNHEY and CDR2 SMNVEV (reference sequence). V shed 5 bases and J 7 bases; nucleotides not matched to a gene: 7. The CDR3 totals 15 residues. CDR3 DNA: TGTGCCAGCAGTCAGTCTAGCGGGAGGATGAATGAGCAGTTCTTC. Protein sequence: CASSQSSGRMNEQFF.

The chain couples TRBV5-1 to TRBJ2-5; D ambiguous. The germline V and J ends were trimmed by 1 base and 5 bases, with 12 bases remaining between them. Germline lookup yields CDR1 SGHRS and CDR2 YFSETQ. The CDR3 length is 14 residues. The CDR3 spells CASSLTGPGETQYF. As DNA, the CDR3 is TGCGCCAGCAGCTTGACTGGGCCTGGGGAGACCCAGTACTTC.

The rearrangement uses TRBV7-2 and TRBJ2-1; 8 bases fit TRBD2. The CDR3 consists of 17 residues. The germline gives CDR1 SGHTA, CDR2 FQGNSA. After removal of 5 bases from V and 7 bases from J, the junction contained 16 bases not matched to a gene. CDR3 nucleotides: TGTGCCAGCAGCCGTGGGGGGCTAGCGGGCTCTTTTAATGAGCAGTTCTTC. This encodes CASSRGGLAGSFNEQFF.

This rearrangement joins TRBV6-4 to TRBJ2-3, with 15 positions matching TRBD2. CDR1 is MRHNA, CDR2 SNTAGT, per germline. The CDR3 length is 16 residues. Trimming at V came to 7 bases and at J to 4 bases, leaving 6 bases not matched to a gene. The DNA of the CDR3 is TGTGCCAGCACCCCACGGACTAGCGGGGGGGCAGATACGCAGTATTTT. Amino acid sequence: CASTPRTSGGADTQYF.

The CDR3 is CASAGANYNEQFF. CDR3 nucleotides: TGTGCCAGCGCAGGGGCGAATTACAATGAGCAGTTCTTC. The V and J genes are TRBV25-1 and TRBJ2-1, with D tentatively TRBD1 (6 bases). Per the germline V gene, CDR1 is MGHDK and CDR2 is SYGVNS. Deletions cut 8 bases from V and 4 bases from J, with 12 bases between. The CDR3 extends over 13 amino acids. Complete variable domain (other parts from reference TRBV25-1 and TRBJ2-1): EADIYQTPRYLVIGTGKKITLECSQTMGHDKMYWYQQDPGMELHLIHYSYGVNSTEKGDLSSESTVSRIRTEHFPLTLESARPSHTSQYLCASAGANYNEQFFGPGTRLTVL.

The chain links TRBV10-2 to TRBJ1-3; TRBD1 aligns across 9 bases. The CDR3 extends over 15 amino acids. The germline gives CDR1 WSHSY, CDR2 SAAADI. The V segment lost 6 bases and the J segment 1 base; nucleotides outside the gene matches: 4. CDR3 DNA: TGCGCCAGCAGGGAACAGGGGGCGTCTGGAAACACCATATATTTT. Amino acids: CASREQGASGNTIYF.

The chain carries TRBV7-9 and TRBJ1-1, with D unclear. Trimming removed 5 bases at V and 0 bases at J, with 22 bases between. The CDR3 is 18 amino acids. Germline V lookup: CDR1 SEHNR, CDR2 FQNEAQ (reference sequence). The chain's CDR3 is CASSRRGSLPTMNTEAFF. The CDR3 DNA reads as TGTGCCAGCAGCCGTAGAGGGTCCCTACCTACCATGAACACTGAAGCTTTCTTT.

The chain carries TRBV6-6 and TRBJ1-6; 9 positions agree with TRBD1. CDR1 and CDR2 from the germline V gene are MNHNY and SVGAGI (reference sequence). J was trimmed by 14 bases and V by 4 bases; bases with no gene match: 6. The CDR3 extends over 13 amino acids. The CDR3 loop is CASSSTGGTTLHF. CDR3 DNA sequence: TGTGCCAGCAGTTCAACAGGGGGCACGACCCTCCACTTT.

The chain recombines TRBV27 with TRBJ2-5; D is possibly TRBD1 (6 bases). Trimming took off 4 bases at V and 5 bases at J, with 17 bases between the two ends. The germline gives CDR1 MNHEY, CDR2 SMNVEV (reference sequence). CDR3 length equals 15 residues. The CDR3 loop is CASSSIQGPQETQYF. The CDR3 region has the DNA TGTGCCAGCAGTTCCATACAGGGTCCCCAGGAGACCCAGTACTTC.

The rearrangement joins TRBV6-1 to TRBJ2-7; weak D call: TRBD2 (5 bases). CDR3 length: 13 amino acids. V lost 5 bases and J 0 bases, leaving 8 bases between the germline ends. Germline CDR1 and CDR2: MNHNS and SASEGT. CDR3 protein: CASSPGSSYEQYF. The CDR3 DNA reads as TGTGCCAGCAGTCCGGGGAGCTCCTACGAGCAGTACTTC.

The gene calls are TRBV27 and TRBJ2-7; TRBD1 matches at 8 bases. CDR1 MNHEY and CDR2 SMNVEV come from the germline V gene (reference sequence). Losses at the gene ends were 6 bases for V and 1 base for J; bases not matched to a gene: 5. The length of the CDR3 is 14 residues. The CDR3 sequence: CASSTGTGSYEQYF. The CDR3, as DNA: TGTGCCAGCAGCACCGGGACAGGTTCCTACGAGCAGTACTTC.

The chain is built from TRBV6-1 and TRBJ2-2, with 7 bases lining up with TRBD1. The CDR3 has 14 amino acids. Germline CDR1 and CDR2: MNHNS and SASEGT. Losses at the gene ends were 3 bases for V and 3 bases for J; bases not matched to a gene: 1. The CDR3 DNA is TGTGCCAGCAGTGACAGGGGGTACACCGGGGAGCTGTTTTTT. As protein: CASSDRGYTGELFF.

The chain uses TRBV10-2 and TRBJ1-4, with D hard to call. Trimming stripped 6 bases from V and 0 bases from J, with 8 bases between. The germline V gene encodes CDR1 WSHSY and CDR2 SAAADI. The CDR3 is 14 residues long. The CDR3 is CASSIASTNEKLFF. The CDR3 DNA sequence: TGCGCCAGCAGCATAGCTTCAACTAATGAAAAACTGTTTTTT.

V gene TRBV7-2 combines with J gene TRBJ2-7; TRBD1 aligns across 8 bases. CDR3 length equals 13 residues. J gave up 4 bases and V 5 bases, and 4 bases lay outside the gene matches. CDR1 and CDR2 from the germline V gene are SGHTA and FQGNSA. As DNA, the CDR3 is TGTGCCAGCAGCCCCCGACAGGGGTACGAGCAGTACTTC. The encoded protein is CASSPRQGYEQYF.